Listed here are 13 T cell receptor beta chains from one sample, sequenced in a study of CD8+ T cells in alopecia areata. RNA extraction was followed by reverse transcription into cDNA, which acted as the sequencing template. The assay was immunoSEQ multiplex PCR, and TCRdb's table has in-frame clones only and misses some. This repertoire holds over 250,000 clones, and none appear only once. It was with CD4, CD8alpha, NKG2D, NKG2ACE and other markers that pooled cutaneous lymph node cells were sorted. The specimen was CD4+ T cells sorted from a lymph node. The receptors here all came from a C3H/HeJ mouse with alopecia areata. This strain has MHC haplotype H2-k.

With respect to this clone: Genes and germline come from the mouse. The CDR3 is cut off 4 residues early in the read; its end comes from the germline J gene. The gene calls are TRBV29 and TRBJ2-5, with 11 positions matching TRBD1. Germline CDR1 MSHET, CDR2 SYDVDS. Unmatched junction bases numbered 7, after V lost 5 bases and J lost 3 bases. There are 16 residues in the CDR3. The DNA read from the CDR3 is TGTGCTAGCAGTCCCTCGGGACAGGGGGGGCAAGAC. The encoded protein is CASSPSGQGGQD. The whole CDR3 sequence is CASSPSGQGGQDTQYF. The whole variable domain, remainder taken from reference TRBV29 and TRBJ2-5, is DMKVTQMPRYLIKRMGENVLLECGQDMSHETMYWYRQDPGLGLQLIYISYDVDSNSEGDIPKGYRVSRKKREHFSLILDSAKTNQTSVYFCASSPSGQGGQDTQYFGPGTRLLVL.

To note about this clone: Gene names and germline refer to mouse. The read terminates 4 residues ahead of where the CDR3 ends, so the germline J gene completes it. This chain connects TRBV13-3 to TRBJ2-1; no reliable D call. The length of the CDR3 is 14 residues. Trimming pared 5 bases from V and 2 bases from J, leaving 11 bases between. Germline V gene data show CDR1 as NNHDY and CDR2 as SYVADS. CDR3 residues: CASRNSPYYAEQFF. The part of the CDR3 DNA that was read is TGTGCCAGCAGAAACAGCCCCTACTATGCT.

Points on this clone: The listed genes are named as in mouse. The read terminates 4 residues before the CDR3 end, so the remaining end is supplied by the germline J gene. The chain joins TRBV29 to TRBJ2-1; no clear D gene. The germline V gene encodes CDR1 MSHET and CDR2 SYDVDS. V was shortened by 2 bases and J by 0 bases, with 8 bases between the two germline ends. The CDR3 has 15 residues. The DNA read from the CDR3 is TGTGCTAGCAGTTTAATCCAGTTTAACTATGCT. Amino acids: CASSLIQFNYA. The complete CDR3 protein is CASSLIQFNYAEQFF.

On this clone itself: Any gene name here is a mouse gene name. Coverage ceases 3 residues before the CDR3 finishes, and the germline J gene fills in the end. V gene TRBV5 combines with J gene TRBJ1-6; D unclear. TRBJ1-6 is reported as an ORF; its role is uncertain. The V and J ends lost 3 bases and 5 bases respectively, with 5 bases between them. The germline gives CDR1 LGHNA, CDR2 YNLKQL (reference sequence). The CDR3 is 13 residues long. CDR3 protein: CASSHQDNSPLYF. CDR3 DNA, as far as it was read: TGTGCCAGCAGCCACCAGGATAATTCGCCC.

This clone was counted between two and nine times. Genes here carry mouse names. The CDR3 sequence: CASSDRGGNSYNSPLYF. Partial CDR3 DNA: TGTGCCAGCAGTGACAGGGGGGGGAATTCCTATAATTCGCCC. This chain joins TRBV19 and TRBJ1-6; 9 nucleotides align to TRBD1. The read terminates 3 residues before the CDR3 end, so the remaining end is supplied by the germline J gene. TRBJ1-6 is classed as an ORF, of uncertain function. V shed 4 bases, J shed 0 bases, and the junction held 5 bases outside the gene matches. The germline V gene encodes CDR1 FNHDT and CDR2 SITEND (reference sequence). This CDR3 is built from 17 residues.

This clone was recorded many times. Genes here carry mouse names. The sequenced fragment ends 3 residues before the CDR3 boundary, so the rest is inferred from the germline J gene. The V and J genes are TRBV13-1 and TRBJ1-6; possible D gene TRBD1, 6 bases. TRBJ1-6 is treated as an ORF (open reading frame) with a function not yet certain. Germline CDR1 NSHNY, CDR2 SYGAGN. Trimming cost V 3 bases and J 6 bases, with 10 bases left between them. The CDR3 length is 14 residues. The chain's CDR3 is CASSGGTSNSPLYF. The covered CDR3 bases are TGTGCCAGCAGTGGTGGGACATCTAATTCGCCC.

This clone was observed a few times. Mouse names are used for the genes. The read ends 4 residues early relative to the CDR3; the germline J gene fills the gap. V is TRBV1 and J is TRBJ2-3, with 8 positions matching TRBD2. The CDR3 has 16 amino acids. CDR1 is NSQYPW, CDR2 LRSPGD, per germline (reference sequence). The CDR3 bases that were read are TGCACCTGCAGTGCAGACGTCTGGGGGGTGGTAGAA. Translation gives CTCSADVWGVVE. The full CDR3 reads CTCSADVWGVVETLYF.

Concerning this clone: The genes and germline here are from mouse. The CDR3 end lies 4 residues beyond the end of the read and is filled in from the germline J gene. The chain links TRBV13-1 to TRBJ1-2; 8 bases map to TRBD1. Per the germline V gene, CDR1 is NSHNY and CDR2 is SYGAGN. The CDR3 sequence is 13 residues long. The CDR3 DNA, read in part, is TGTGCCAGCAGCCTCTCAGGGGGCCCC. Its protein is CASSLSGGP. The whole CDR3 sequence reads CASSLSGGPDYTF.

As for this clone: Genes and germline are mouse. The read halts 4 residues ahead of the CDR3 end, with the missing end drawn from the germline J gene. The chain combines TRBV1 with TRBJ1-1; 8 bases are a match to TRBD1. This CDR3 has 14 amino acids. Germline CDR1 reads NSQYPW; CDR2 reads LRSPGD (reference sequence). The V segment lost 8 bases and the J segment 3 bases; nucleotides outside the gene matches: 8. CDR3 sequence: CTCADRGGDTEVFF. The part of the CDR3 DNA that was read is TGCACCTGCGCAGACAGGGGCGGGGACACA.

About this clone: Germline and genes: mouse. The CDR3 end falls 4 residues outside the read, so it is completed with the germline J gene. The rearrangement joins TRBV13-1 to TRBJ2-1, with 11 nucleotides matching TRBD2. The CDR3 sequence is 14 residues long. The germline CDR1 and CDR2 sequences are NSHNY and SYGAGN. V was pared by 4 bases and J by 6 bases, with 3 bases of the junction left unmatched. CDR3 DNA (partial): TGTGCCAGCAGTCGAGGGACTGGGGGTGCT. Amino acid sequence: CASSRGTGGA. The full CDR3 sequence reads CASSRGTGGAEQFF.

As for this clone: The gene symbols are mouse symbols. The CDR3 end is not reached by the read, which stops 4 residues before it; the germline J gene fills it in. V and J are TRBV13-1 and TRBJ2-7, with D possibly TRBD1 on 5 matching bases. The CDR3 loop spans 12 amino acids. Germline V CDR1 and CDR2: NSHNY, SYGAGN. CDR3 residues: CASSLDSHEQYF. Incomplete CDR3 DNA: TGTGCCAGCAGTTTAGACAGCCAT.

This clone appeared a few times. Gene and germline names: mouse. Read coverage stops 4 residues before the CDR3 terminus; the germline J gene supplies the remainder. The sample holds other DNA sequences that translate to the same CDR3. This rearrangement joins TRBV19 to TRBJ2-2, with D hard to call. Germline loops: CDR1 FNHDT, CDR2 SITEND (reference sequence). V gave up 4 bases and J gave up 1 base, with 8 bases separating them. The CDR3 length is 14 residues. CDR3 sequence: CASSRQENTGQLYF. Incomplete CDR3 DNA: TGTGCCAGCAGTCGACAAGAAAACACCGGG.

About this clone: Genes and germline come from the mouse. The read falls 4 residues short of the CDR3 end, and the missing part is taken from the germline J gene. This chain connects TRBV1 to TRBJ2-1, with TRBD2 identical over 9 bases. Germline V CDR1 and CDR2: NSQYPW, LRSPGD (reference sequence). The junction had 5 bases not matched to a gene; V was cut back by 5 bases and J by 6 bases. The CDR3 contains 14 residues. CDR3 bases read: TGCACCTGCAGTAAACCGGGACTGGGTGCT. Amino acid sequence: CTCSKPGLGA. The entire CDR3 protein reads CTCSKPGLGAEQFF.